This entry is about one T cell receptor (beta chain). TCRdb's copy holds only in-frame clones and misses some; the assay was immunoSEQ multiplex PCR. The table has 150,000 to 200,000 clones, about nine tenths seen once. The source of the sample is a study of blood T cell repertoires in COVID-19. In the study overall: Samples taken during acute and convalescent COVID-19 were collected in the United States, Italy and Spain.

Germline loops: CDR1 MGHRA, CDR2 YSYEKL. With 2 bases removed from V and 6 bases from J, the gap between germline ends came to 7 bases. This CDR3 is 13 amino acids long. Adults between roughly 18 and 89 years of age took part from about 24 US areas. This clonotype was obtained from a woman aged 18-30 years who had recovered from COVID-19. The gene calls are TRBV4-1 and TRBJ2-2; D unresolved. Sequencing used PBMCs or T cells enriched from blood (not recorded which). CDR3 DNA sequence: TGCGCCAGCAGCCAAAATACGGCCGGGGAGCTGTTTTTT. It encodes CASSQNTAGELFF.